This TCR beta chain was documented in a study of CD8 T cells in ankylosing spondylitis. This clonotype has a count of ten or more. TCRdb re-called the 5' RACE reads with MiXCR, one entry per CDR3 protein. This table has around 320,000 distinct CDR3 sequences, less than 25% appearing once. CDR3 length: 16 amino acids. In germline, CDR1 is SNHLY, CDR2 FYNNEI. V dropped 6 bases and J dropped 3; count of bases not matched to a gene: 6. The receptor comes from a female donor with ankylosing spondylitis or in good health (not recorded which). V gene TRBV2 combines with J gene TRBJ2-3; 13 bases align to TRBD2. The sequenced sample consisted of blood, either unsorted or a sorted T cell fraction (not recorded which). DNA for the CDR3: TGTGCCAGCAGCCCATGGACTAGCGGGAGTACAGATACGCAGTATTTT. The encoded protein is CASSPWTSGSTDTQYF.